This T cell receptor beta chain was retrieved from a study of shared clonotypes between healthy human individuals. The table came from immunoSEQ multiplex PCR; TCRdb's copy has only in-frame clones and leaves some out. The sample includes roughly 2.5 million clones, around 94% of them seen just once. V was clipped by 2 bases and J by 8 bases, with 9 bases between them. This CDR3 is built from 12 residues. CDR1 and CDR2 (germline): SGHVS, FQNEAQ. CD4+ cells were split into CD45RA+ naive and CD45RA-negative memory subsets. This receptor was taken from a young man in good health. Specimen: naive CD4+ T cells sorted from blood. This sample's subset: CD45RA+ positively selected. The chain couples TRBV7-8 to TRBJ1-1; D not certain. CDR3 in DNA: TGTGCCAGCAGCTTAAGGGCCCAGGAAGCTTTCTTT. Translation: CASSLRAQEAFF. Combining the CDR3 with reference TRBV7-8 and TRBJ1-1 gives the whole variable domain GAGVSQSPRYKVAKRGQDVALRCDPISGHVSLFWYQQALGQGPEFLTYFQNEAQLDKSGLPSDRFFAERPEGSVSTLKIQRTQQEDSAVYLCASSLRAQEAFFGQGTRLTVV.